These 24 T cell receptor beta chains were sequenced from one sample in a study of T-cell reconstitution after alpha-beta-depleted transplantation in children listed by TCRdb under 2016. Library preparation was by PCR. Sequencing relied on an Illumina HiSeq 2500. TCR libraries were prepared with molecular barcoding, using unique molecular identifiers to normalize TCRbeta repertoire quantification. TCRdb reprocessing: public reads trimmed at Q25 with fastp, clones called with MiXCR, in-frame beta chains kept. Records with the same CDR3 protein are collapsed into one entry carrying the most frequent genes and DNA. Across this sample there are 240,000 or so distinct CDR3 sequences, with about 11% seen only once. 2.6% of the sample comes from the top ten. The sample in question was PBMCs from the stem cell graft donor, obtained from the stem cell graft. Receptor source: a human donor who donated a stem cell graft to a child with acute lymphoblastic leukemia.

This clonotype has at least ten counts. The chain carries TRBV19 and TRBJ2-1; D gene unclear. Deletions cut 3 bases from V and 7 bases from J, with 10 bases between. Per germline, CDR1 LNHDA and CDR2 SQIVND (reference sequence). The CDR3 has 13 residues. The CDR3 reads CASSIAAGNEQFF. The CDR3 bases are TGTGCCAGTAGTATTGCGGCCGGGAATGAGCAGTTCTTC.

This clonotype was found many times. The gene calls are TRBV29-1 and TRBJ2-7; 9 nucleotides agree with TRBD1. Germline V gene data show CDR1 as SQVTM and CDR2 as ANQGSEA. The CDR3 is 13 residues long. The V gene end was trimmed by 1 base and the J gene end by 6 bases; junction bases not matched to a gene: 4. DNA of the CDR3: TGCAGCGTTGAAGGTAGGGACAGGGTCGAGCAGTACTTC. Translating gives CSVEGRDRVEQYF.

This clonotype was seen ten or more times. This chain joins TRBV7-2 and TRBJ2-7; D possibly corresponds to TRBD2 (5 bases). The germline CDR1 and CDR2 sequences are SGHTA and FQGNSA. CDR3 size: 12 residues. V shed 3 bases and J shed 6 bases, with 9 bases lying between them. The CDR3 protein is CASSFFEGEQYF. CDR3 DNA sequence: TGTGCCAGCAGCTTTTTCGAGGGCGAGCAGTACTTC.

In this sample, this clonotype turned up many times. The chain links TRBV9 to TRBJ2-2; TRBD1 is a possible D gene (6 bases). Trimming shortened V by 2 bases and J by 2 bases, and 10 bases separated the two germline ends. CDR1 is SGDLS and CDR2 is YYNGEE in the germline V gene. The CDR3 sequence is 15 residues long. CDR3 nucleotide sequence: TGTGCCAGCAGCGTGACAGGAATCAACACCGGGGAGCTGTTTTTT. It is translated as CASSVTGINTGELFF.

The chain couples TRBV7-6 to TRBJ2-6, with 8 positions matching TRBD2. CDR3 length: 19 amino acids. V shed 0 bases and J 2 bases; nucleotides not matched to a gene: 9. Germline CDR1 and CDR2: SGHVS and FNYEAQ. The CDR3 loop reads CASSLAPGGGSTGANVLTF. The CDR3 bases are TGTGCCAGCAGCTTAGCCCCGGGGGGGGGCTCTACTGGGGCCAACGTCCTGACTTTC.

This clonotype was observed at least ten times. The chain links TRBV12-3 or TRBV12-4 to TRBJ1-6; D ambiguous. The V end was cut by 7 bases, the J end by 0 bases, with 4 bases between. This CDR3 region has 13 residues. The CDR3: CASIGSYNSPLHF. The DNA of the CDR3 is TGTGCCAGCATAGGCTCCTATAATTCACCCCTCCACTTT.

This clonotype was recorded many times. The chain combines TRBV7-2 with TRBJ1-2, with a tentative D call TRBD1 (6 bases). The CDR3 contains 16 residues. Germline CDR1 and CDR2: SGHTA and FQGNSA. Trimming took 3 bases from V and 2 from J, leaving 16 bases between them. CDR3 in amino acids: CASSFGGRGGNYGYTF. DNA for the CDR3: TGTGCCAGCAGCTTTGGGGGGCGGGGTGGGAACTATGGCTACACCTTC. The complete variable domain, with remaining parts taken from reference TRBV7-2 and TRBJ1-2, reads GAGVSQSPSNKVTEKGKDVELRCDPISGHTALYWYRQSLGQGLEFLIYFQGNSAPDKSGLPSDRFSAERTGGSVSTLTIQRTQQEDSAVYLCASSFGGRGGNYGYTFGSGTRLTVV.

This clonotype was detected many times. V gene TRBV29-1 combines with J gene TRBJ1-1; D remains ambiguous. The V end lost 4 bases, the J end lost 7 bases, and 16 bases lay between the germline ends. There are 13 residues in the CDR3. Germline-derived CDR1 and CDR2 are SQVTM and ANQGSEA. CDR3 amino acids: CSVAIERLGEAFF. The CDR3 DNA sequence: TGCAGCGTTGCAATCGAAAGGTTGGGTGAAGCTTTCTTT. The whole variable domain, remainder taken from reference TRBV29-1 and TRBJ1-1, is SAVISQKPSRDICQRGTSLTIQCQVDSQVTMMFWYRQQPGQSLTLIATANQGSEATYESGFVIDKFPISRPNLTFSTLTVSNMSPEDSSIYLCSVAIERLGEAFFGQGTRLTVV.

Many counts were recorded for this clonotype. The chain joins TRBV29-1 to TRBJ2-2, with D possibly TRBD2 on 5 matching bases. The CDR3 covers 13 residues. The germline V gene has CDR1 SQVTM and CDR2 ANQGSEA. V lost 4 bases and J 2 bases, leaving 8 bases between the germline ends. The CDR3 spells CSVGGINTGELFF. The CDR3 DNA reads TGCAGCGTTGGAGGGATCAACACCGGGGAGCTGTTTTTT.

This clonotype was seen at least ten times. The V gene is TRBV7-9, the J gene TRBJ1-5; tentatively, D is TRBD1 (5 bases). The CDR3 is made up of 14 amino acids. V was pared by 2 bases and J by 3 bases, with 8 bases between. Germline values: CDR1 SEHNR, CDR2 FQNEAQ (reference sequence). Here the CDR3 DNA reads TGTGCCAGCAGCTTATGGGGGAACAATCAGCCCCAGCATTTT. Translation gives CASSLWGNNQPQHF. The whole variable domain, remainder taken from reference TRBV7-9 and TRBJ1-5, is DTGVSQNPRHKITKRGQNVTFRCDPISEHNRLYWYRQTLGQGPEFLTYFQNEAQLEKSRLLSDRFSAERPKGSFSTLEIQRTEQGDSAMYLCASSLWGNNQPQHFGDGTRLSIL.

This clonotype was counted ten times or more. This chain joins TRBV14 and TRBJ2-2; D unresolved. The CDR3 is 14 amino acids. V was cut by 3 bases and J by 0 bases, with 5 bases left in between. Germline CDR1 reads SGHDN; CDR2 reads FVKESK. DNA of the CDR3: TGTGCCAGCAGCCACCGGTCGAACACCGGGGAGCTGTTTTTT. This gives the protein CASSHRSNTGELFF.

In this sample, this clonotype turned up a few times. The gene calls are TRBV7-2 and TRBJ2-7, with 8 bases matching TRBD2. The V gene's germline CDR1 is SGHTA and CDR2 FQGNSA. V lost 1 base and J lost 1; bases outside the gene matches: 6. The CDR3 is made up of 16 amino acids. The CDR3 sequence is CASSLVLSGGSYEQYF. The CDR3 DNA reads as TGTGCCAGCAGCTTAGTTCTGAGCGGGGGATCCTACGAGCAGTACTTC.

This CDR3 is CSARDSVRGRAYEQFF. The CDR3 nucleotides are TGCAGTGCTAGAGATTCCGTCCGCGGGAGGGCCTATGAGCAGTTCTTC. The chain links TRBV20-1 to TRBJ2-1, with 9 bases matching TRBD2. After removal of 0 bases from V and 8 bases from J, the junction contained 11 bases not matched to a gene. Germline-derived CDR1 and CDR2 are DFQATT and SNEGSKA (reference sequence). The CDR3 has 16 residues.

V and J are TRBV4-3 and TRBJ2-7, with 8 bases aligning to TRBD1. Germline assignment: CDR1 LGHNA and CDR2 YSLEER. V dropped 1 base and J dropped 5; count of bases not matched to a gene: 4. There are 14 residues in the CDR3. Here the CDR3 DNA reads TGCGCCAGCAGCCAAGGGCAGGGGGCCCACGAGCAGTACTTC. Protein product: CASSQGQGAHEQYF.

The gene calls are TRBV28 and TRBJ2-2; maybe TRBD1 (5 bases). Germline CDR1 reads MDHEN; CDR2 reads SYDVKM. V lost 2 bases and J lost 1, with 14 bases in between. The CDR3 consists of 17 residues. The CDR3 protein is CASSLGAITGNTGELFF. CDR3 coding DNA: TGTGCCAGCAGTTTAGGGGCCATCACCGGGAACACCGGGGAGCTGTTTTTT.

The chain joins TRBV11-3 to TRBJ2-1; possible D gene TRBD2, 5 bases. Germline V gives CDR1 SGHNT, CDR2 YENEEA. V was clipped by 1 base and J by 9 bases, with 10 bases between them. CDR3 length equals 13 residues. CDR3 residues: CASSLGGKGEQFF. The CDR3 DNA reads TGTGCCAGCAGCTTAGGAGGGAAGGGTGAGCAGTTCTTC.

This clonotype has ten or more counts. The rearrangement joins TRBV12-3 or TRBV12-4 to TRBJ2-1, with 8 bases fitting TRBD1. With V trimmed by 0 bases and J by 0 bases, 4 bases remained unmatched. CDR3 length: 17 amino acids. The CDR3 spells CASSLAVTGGSYNEQFF. CDR3 nucleotide sequence: TGTGCCAGCAGTTTAGCGGTCACAGGGGGCTCCTACAATGAGCAGTTCTTC.

This clonotype was seen at least ten times. The chain recombines TRBV20-1 with TRBJ2-1; weak D call: TRBD2 (6 bases). Per germline, CDR1 DFQATT and CDR2 SNEGSKA (reference sequence). CDR3 length: 14 residues. The germline V and J ends were trimmed by 4 bases and 7 bases, with 17 bases remaining between them. CDR3 residues: CSAKGRELRNEQFF. CDR3 nucleotide sequence: TGCAGTGCTAAGGGACGGGAGCTTCGAAATGAGCAGTTCTTC.

There are a few counts of this clonotype. The chain joins TRBV20-1 to TRBJ2-1, with 7 bases that match TRBD2. The CDR3 spans 16 residues. The V segment lost 2 bases and the J segment 8 bases; nucleotides outside the gene matches: 15. Germline values: CDR1 DFQATT, CDR2 SNEGSKA (reference sequence). In nucleotides, the CDR3 is TGCAGTGCTAGACATACCGATGGGCTAGCGGTTGATGAGCAGTTCTTC. This codes for CSARHTDGLAVDEQFF.

This clonotype was counted ten times or more. The V call is TRBV29-1, the J call TRBJ1-2; 7 positions agree with TRBD1. The germline CDR1 and CDR2 sequences are SQVTM and ANQGSEA. The CDR3 covers 13 residues. V lost 6 bases to trimming and J lost 5 bases; unmatched junction nucleotides: 9. The CDR3 nucleotides are TGCAGCGTCGTAACAGGGGACGGGTATGGCTACACCTTC. As protein: CSVVTGDGYGYTF.

This clonotype was counted at least ten times. V is TRBV20-1 and J is TRBJ2-7; tentatively, D is TRBD1 (5 bases). The length of the CDR3 is 14 residues. The germline V gene has CDR1 DFQATT and CDR2 SNEGSKA (reference sequence). V lost 2 bases and J lost 4, with 15 bases in between. This CDR3 is CSARKRQGGYEQYF. The CDR3, as DNA: TGCAGTGCTAGAAAACGGCAGGGTGGGTACGAGCAGTACTTC.

The gene calls are TRBV4-3 and TRBJ1-1; D is unresolved. Germline V gives CDR1 LGHNA, CDR2 YSLEER. This CDR3 contains 14 residues. The ends were cut back, 0 bases at V and 1 base at J, with 6 bases in the middle. As DNA, the CDR3 is TGCGCCAGCAGCCAAGACACCCGGAACACTGAAGCTTTCTTT. Encoded protein: CASSQDTRNTEAFF.

This clonotype was detected many times. The chain uses TRBV7-9 and TRBJ2-5; perhaps TRBD1 as D (6 bases). Trimming stripped 5 bases from V and 1 base from J, with 8 bases between. The CDR3 spans 13 residues. Germline V lookup: CDR1 SEHNR, CDR2 FQNEAQ (reference sequence). The CDR3 sequence is CASSDRFQETQYF. CDR3 sequence (DNA): TGTGCCAGCAGCGACAGGTTCCAAGAGACCCAGTACTTC.

In this sample, this clonotype turned up many times. J is TRBJ2-1 and V is TRBV6-6, with D perhaps matching TRBD1 or TRBD2 (5 bases each). Per the germline V gene, CDR1 is MNHNY and CDR2 is SVGAGI (reference sequence). V was cut by 6 bases and J by 6 bases, with 12 bases left in between. The CDR3 loop spans 13 amino acids. The CDR3 DNA follows: TGTGCCAGCAGCACGGGACGGGGCAATGAGCAGTTCTTC. Its protein is CASSTGRGNEQFF.